The 7 T cell receptor beta chains below were found in one sample sequenced in a study of T cell repertoires in cytomegalovirus infection. TCRdb analysed the reads with MiXCR anew, one entry per CDR3 protein. Among about 330,000 distinct CDR3 sequences listed, around 9.5% were seen once. Sequences were obtained from PBMCs. The source of these receptors is a human donor in good health (CMV status not recorded). Some clones in this sample may be carry-over from other donors' samples.

This clonotype has just a few counts. Its ends do not fully match the called genes, so a read error is possible. The rearrangement uses TRBV3-1 and TRBJ2-1; 12 bases map to TRBD2. The CDR3 contains 16 residues. Germline CDR1 and CDR2: LGHDT and YNNKEL (reference sequence). This CDR3 is CASSQALAGGYYEQFF. DNA of the CDR3: TGTGCCAGCAGCCAAGCACTAGCGGGAGGCTACTATGAGCAGTTCTTC.

This clonotype has at least ten counts. This chain uses TRBV28 with TRBJ1-1; 8 positions agree with TRBD1. V was pared by 7 bases and J by 5 bases, with 9 bases of the junction left unmatched. This CDR3 has 14 amino acids. Germline lookup yields CDR1 MDHEN and CDR2 SYDVKM. The CDR3 bases are TGTGCCAGCATCACGGGGACAGGAGGGACTGAAGCTTTCTTT. Its translation: CASITGTGGTEAFF.

In DNA, the CDR3 is TGTGCCAGCAGCTTAGTGGGGGGGCAGGATGAGCAGTTCTTC. This sequence encodes CASSLVGGQDEQFF. The rearrangement uses TRBV5-5 and TRBJ2-1, with D possibly TRBD2 on 7 matching bases. The CDR3 spans 14 residues. Trimming stripped 2 bases from V and 8 bases from J, with 14 bases between. The germline V gene has CDR1 SGHKS and CDR2 YYEKEE (reference sequence).

This clonotype showed up just a few times. This chain connects TRBV7-9 to TRBJ2-7; D possibly matches TRBD1 or TRBD2 (6 bases each). Trimming cost V 1 base and J 5 bases, with 21 bases left between them. The CDR3 consists of 17 residues. Germline values: CDR1 SEHNR, CDR2 FQNEAQ (reference sequence). This CDR3 is CASSLGLPGATRDEQYF. DNA for the CDR3: TGTGCCAGCAGCTTAGGACTACCGGGGGCCACACGGGACGAGCAGTACTTC.

The J gene is TRBJ2-6, the V gene TRBV19, with 8 bases lining up with TRBD2. J was trimmed by 4 bases and V by 6 bases; bases with no gene match: 14. The CDR3 spans 18 residues. Germline loops: CDR1 LNHDA, CDR2 SQIVND (reference sequence). The CDR3 nucleotides are TGTGCCAGTAGGGCCCGGCGGGGGGCTCTGATCGGGGCCAACGTCCTGACTTTC. This translates into CASRARRGALIGANVLTF.

In DNA, the CDR3 is TGCAGCGTCTTACTAGGGCGGGGTGAGCAGTTCTTC. Its protein product is CSVLLGRGEQFF. The rearrangement joins TRBV29-1 to TRBJ2-1; possibly TRBD2 for D (6 bases). CDR1 SQVTM and CDR2 ANQGSEA come from the germline V gene. This CDR3 comprises 12 residues. V was clipped by 6 bases and J by 9 bases, with 15 bases between them.

This chain uses TRBV10-3 with TRBJ2-5; 9 nucleotides align to TRBD1. This CDR3 has 15 amino acids. The V gene end was trimmed by 5 bases and the J gene end by 5 bases; junction bases not matched to a gene: 9. Germline V gene data show CDR1 as ENHRY and CDR2 as SYGVKD. The DNA for the CDR3 is TGTGCCATCAGTCCCGGGACAGGGTTGCGGGAGACCCAGTACTTC. Its translation: CAISPGTGLRETQYF.